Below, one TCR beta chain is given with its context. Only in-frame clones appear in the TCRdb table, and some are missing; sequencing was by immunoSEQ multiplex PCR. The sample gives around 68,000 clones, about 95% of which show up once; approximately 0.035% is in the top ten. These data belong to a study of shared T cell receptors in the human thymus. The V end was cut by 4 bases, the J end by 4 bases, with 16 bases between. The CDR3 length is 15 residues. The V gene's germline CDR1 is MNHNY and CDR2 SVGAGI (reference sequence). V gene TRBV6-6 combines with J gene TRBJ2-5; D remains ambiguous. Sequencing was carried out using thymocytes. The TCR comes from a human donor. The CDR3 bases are TGTGCCAGCAGTTCATTTCCGTTGGGCAGAGAGACCCAGTACTTC. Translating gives CASSSFPLGRETQYF.